Sequencing of this T cell receptor (beta chain) was carried out in a study of blood T cell repertoires in COVID-19. Germline CDR1 reads MNHEY; CDR2 reads SVGAGI. The CDR3 totals 12 residues. The germline V and J ends were trimmed by 6 bases and 5 bases, with 10 bases remaining between them. A single count supports this clone. Libraries were prepared by immunoSEQ multiplex PCR; TCRdb keeps only in-frame clonotypes and omits some of them. The data hold over 45,000 clones, with roughly 89% observed a single time. This receptor was obtained from a woman between 55 and 75 years old with COVID-19, enrolled during active disease. Material: peripheral blood. This chain links TRBV6-5 with TRBJ2-5, with a possible D match to TRBD2 (5 bases). CDR3 amino acids: CASRQPGETQYF. CDR3 bases: TGTGCCAGCAGGCAGCCGGGGGAGACCCAGTACTTC.